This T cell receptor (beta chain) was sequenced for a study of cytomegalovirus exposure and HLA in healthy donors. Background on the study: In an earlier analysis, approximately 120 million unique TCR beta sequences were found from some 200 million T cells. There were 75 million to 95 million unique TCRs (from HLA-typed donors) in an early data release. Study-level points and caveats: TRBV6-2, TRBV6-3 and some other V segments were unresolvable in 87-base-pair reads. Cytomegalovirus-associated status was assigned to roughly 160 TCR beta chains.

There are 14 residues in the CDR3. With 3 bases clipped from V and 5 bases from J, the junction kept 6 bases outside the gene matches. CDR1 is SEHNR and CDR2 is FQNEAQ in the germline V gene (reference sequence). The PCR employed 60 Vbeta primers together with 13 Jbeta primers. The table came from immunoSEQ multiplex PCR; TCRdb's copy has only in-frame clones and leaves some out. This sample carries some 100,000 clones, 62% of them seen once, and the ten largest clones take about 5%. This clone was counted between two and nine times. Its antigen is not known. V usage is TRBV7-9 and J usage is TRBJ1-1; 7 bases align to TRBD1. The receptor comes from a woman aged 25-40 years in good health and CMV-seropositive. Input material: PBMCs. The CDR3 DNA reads TGTGCCAGCAGCTTGACAGGGAAGTGGACTGAAGCTTTCTTT. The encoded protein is CASSLTGKWTEAFF.